The entry below gives a single TCR beta chain sequence along with its context. Germline CDR1 MNHNS, CDR2 SASEGT. This CDR3 is 15 amino acids long. With 1 base removed from V and 4 bases from J, the gap between germline ends came to 11 bases. Clones were read by immunoSEQ multiplex PCR, and TCRdb kept only the in-frame ones, dropping some. The sample shows some 50,000 clones, under 90% of them seen only once. The source of the sample is a study of OX40 agonist ivuxolimab in advanced cancers. The clonotype comes from an adult with an advanced solid tumor such as melanoma, head and neck, liver or kidney cancer. The V gene is TRBV6-1, the J gene TRBJ1-5; the D is unclear. The source was CD4+ or CD8+ T cells sorted from blood, collected in a trial of the OX40 agonist ivuxolimab. CDR3 DNA sequence: TGTGCCAGCAGTGAAGTTGGGGAGAGAAATCAGCCCCAGCATTTT. As protein: CASSEVGERNQPQHF.